Reported below is one TCR beta chain. Intraepithelial lymphocytes and lamina propria lymphocytes were released through processing of graft tissue. Germline-derived CDR1 and CDR2 are SGDLS and YYNGEE. With V trimmed by 3 bases and J by 9 bases, 6 bases remained unmatched. CDR3 length: 13 residues. The data were produced by immunoSEQ multiplex PCR, yet TCRdb's version contains in-frame clones alone and is incomplete. The sample lists some 7,100 clones, about 75% occurring once. These data belong to a study of graft-versus-host responses after intestinal transplantation. The receptor was derived from a human patient who received an intestinal transplant, so some T cells may come from the graft donor. This chain connects TRBV9 to TRBJ2-1; 7 nucleotides line up with TRBD2. The input for sequencing was ileum tissue, taken about 230 days after intestinal transplant. For the CDR3, the DNA is TGTGCCAGCAGCGCAGGGTCGGGAGGTGAGCAGTTCTTC. Translated: CASSAGSGGEQFF.